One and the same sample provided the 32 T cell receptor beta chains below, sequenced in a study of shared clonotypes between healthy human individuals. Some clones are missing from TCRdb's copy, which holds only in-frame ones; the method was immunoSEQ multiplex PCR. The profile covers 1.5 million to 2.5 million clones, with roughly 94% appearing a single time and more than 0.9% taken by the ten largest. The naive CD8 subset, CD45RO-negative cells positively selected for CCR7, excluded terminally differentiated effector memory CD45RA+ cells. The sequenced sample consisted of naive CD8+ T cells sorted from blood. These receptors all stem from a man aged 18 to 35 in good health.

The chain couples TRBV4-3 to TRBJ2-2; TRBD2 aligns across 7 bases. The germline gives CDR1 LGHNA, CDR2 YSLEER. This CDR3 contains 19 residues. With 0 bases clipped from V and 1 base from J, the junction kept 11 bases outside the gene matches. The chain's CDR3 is CASSQDGLWGEGNTGELFF. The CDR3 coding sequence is TGCGCCAGCAGCCAAGATGGTCTTTGGGGGGAGGGGAACACCGGGGAGCTGTTTTTT.

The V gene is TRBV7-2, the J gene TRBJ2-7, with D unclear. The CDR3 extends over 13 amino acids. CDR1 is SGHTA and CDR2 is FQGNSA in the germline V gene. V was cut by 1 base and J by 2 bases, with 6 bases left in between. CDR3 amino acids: CASSLDLTYEQYF. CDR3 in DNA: TGTGCCAGCAGCTTAGACCTAACCTACGAGCAGTACTTC.

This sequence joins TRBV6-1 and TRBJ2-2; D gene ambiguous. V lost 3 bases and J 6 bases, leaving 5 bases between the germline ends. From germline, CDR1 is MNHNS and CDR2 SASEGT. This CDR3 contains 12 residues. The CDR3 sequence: CASSDFSGELFF. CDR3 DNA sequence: TGTGCCAGCAGTGATTTCTCCGGGGAGCTGTTTTTT.

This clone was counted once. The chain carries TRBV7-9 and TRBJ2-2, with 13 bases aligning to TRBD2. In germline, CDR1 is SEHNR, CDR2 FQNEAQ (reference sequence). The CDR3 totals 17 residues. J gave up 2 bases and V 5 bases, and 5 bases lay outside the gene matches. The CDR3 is CASSDRTSGRNTGELFF. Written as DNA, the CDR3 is TGTGCCAGCAGCGATAGGACTAGCGGGAGAAACACCGGGGAGCTGTTTTTT.

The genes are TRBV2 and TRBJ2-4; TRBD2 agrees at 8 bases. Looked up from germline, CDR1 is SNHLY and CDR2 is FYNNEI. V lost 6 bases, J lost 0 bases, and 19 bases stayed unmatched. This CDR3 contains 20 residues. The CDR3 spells CASRPVPAGESVGAKNIQYF. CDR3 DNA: TGTGCCAGCAGGCCCGTCCCAGCGGGGGAATCTGTAGGAGCCAAAAACATTCAGTACTTC. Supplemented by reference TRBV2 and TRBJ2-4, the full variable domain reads EPEVTQTPSHQVTQMGQEVILRCVPISNHLYFYWYRQILGQKVEFLVSFYNNEISEKSEIFDDQFSVERPDGSNFTLKIRSTKLEDSAMYFCASRPVPAGESVGAKNIQYFGAGTRLSVL.

CDR3 loop: CSVQDREANYGYTF. CDR3 in DNA: TGCAGCGTCCAAGACCGAGAAGCTAACTATGGCTACACCTTC. The rearrangement links TRBV29-1 to TRBJ1-2; D gene unclear. The germline V gene has CDR1 SQVTM and CDR2 ANQGSEA. The CDR3 is 14 amino acids. Trimming shortened V by 6 bases and J by 0 bases, and 14 bases separated the two germline ends.

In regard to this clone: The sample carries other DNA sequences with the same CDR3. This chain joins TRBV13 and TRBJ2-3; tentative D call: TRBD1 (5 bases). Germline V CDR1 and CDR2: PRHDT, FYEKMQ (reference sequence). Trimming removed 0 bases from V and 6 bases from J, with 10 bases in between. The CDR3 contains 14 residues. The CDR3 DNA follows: TGTGCCAGCAGCTTAGGTCCTAGGGGTGATACGCAGTATTTT. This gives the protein CASSLGPRGDTQYF. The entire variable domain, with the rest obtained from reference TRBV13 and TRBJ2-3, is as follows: AAGVIQSPRHLIKEKRETATLKCYPIPRHDTVYWYQQGPGQDPQFLISFYEKMQSDKGSIPDRFSAQQFSDYHSELNMSSLELGDSALYFCASSLGPRGDTQYFGPGTRLTVL.

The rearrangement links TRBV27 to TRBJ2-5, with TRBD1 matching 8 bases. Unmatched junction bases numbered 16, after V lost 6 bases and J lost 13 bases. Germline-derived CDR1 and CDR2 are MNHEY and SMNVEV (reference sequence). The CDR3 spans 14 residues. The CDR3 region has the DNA TGTGCCAGCAGCTTCTTGCAGGGGGCGCCTGACGTGTACTTC. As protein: CASSFLQGAPDVYF.

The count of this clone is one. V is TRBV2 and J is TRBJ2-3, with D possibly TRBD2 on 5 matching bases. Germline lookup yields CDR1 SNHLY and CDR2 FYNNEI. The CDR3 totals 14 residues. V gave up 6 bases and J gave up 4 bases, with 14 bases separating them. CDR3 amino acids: CASRGEHGPDTQYF. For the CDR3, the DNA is TGTGCCAGCAGGGGAGAGCACGGTCCAGATACGCAGTATTTT.

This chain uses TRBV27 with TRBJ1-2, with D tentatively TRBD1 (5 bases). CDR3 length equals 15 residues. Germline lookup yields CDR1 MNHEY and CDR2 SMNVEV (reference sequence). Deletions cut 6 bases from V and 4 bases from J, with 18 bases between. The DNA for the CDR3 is TGTGCCAGCAGATACACCGGGGACGTCAGCTATGGCTACACCTTC. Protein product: CASRYTGDVSYGYTF.

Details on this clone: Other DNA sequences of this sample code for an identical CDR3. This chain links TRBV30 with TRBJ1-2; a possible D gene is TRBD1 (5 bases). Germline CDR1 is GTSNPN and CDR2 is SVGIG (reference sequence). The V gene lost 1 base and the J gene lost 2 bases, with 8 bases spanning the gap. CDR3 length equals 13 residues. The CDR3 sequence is CAWSGDGNYGYTF. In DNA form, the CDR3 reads TGTGCCTGGAGTGGGGACGGGAACTATGGCTACACCTTC. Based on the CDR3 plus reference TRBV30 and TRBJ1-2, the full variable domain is SQTIHQWPATLVQPVGSPLSLECTVEGTSNPNLYWYRQAAGRGLQLLFYSVGIGQISSEVPQNLSASRPQDRQFILSSKKLLLSDSGFYLCAWSGDGNYGYTFGSGTRLTVV.

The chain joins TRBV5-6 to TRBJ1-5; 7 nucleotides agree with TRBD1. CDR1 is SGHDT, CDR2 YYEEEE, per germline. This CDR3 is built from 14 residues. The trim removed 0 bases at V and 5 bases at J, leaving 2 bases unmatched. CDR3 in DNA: TGTGCCAGCAGCTTGGGACAGGGAGATCAGCCCCAGCATTTT. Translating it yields CASSLGQGDQPQHF.

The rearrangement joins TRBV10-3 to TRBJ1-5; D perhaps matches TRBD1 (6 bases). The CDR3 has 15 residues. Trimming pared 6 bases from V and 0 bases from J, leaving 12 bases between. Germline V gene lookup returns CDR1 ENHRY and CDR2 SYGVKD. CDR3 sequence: CAISPTGDSNQPQHF. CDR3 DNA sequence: TGTGCCATCAGCCCGACAGGAGATAGCAATCAGCCCCAGCATTTT.

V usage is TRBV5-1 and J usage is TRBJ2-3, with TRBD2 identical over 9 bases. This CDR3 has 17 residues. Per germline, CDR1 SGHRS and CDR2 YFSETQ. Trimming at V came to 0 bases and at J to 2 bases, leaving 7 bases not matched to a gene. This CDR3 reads CASSLGLAVVPTDTQYF. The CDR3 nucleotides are TGCGCCAGCAGCTTGGGACTAGCGGTCGTACCCACAGATACGCAGTATTTT.

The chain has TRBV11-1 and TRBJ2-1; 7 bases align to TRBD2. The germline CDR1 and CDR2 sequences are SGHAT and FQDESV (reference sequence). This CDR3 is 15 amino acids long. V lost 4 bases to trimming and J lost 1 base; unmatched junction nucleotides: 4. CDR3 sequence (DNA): TGTGCCAGCAGCTCCATTAGCGGGTCCTACAATGAGCAGTTCTTC. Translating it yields CASSSISGSYNEQFF.

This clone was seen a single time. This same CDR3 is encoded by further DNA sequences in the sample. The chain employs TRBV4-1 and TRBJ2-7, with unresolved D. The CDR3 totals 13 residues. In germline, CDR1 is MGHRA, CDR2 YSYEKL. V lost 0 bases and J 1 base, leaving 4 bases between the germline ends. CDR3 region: CASSQEGSYEQYF. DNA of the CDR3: TGCGCCAGCAGCCAAGAAGGATCCTACGAGCAGTACTTC.

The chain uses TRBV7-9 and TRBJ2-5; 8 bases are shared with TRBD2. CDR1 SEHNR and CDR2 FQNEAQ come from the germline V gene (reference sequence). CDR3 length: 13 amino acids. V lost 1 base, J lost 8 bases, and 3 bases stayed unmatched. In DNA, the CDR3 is TGTGCCAGCAGCTTAGGGACTAGCACAACCCAGTACTTC. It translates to CASSLGTSTTQYF.

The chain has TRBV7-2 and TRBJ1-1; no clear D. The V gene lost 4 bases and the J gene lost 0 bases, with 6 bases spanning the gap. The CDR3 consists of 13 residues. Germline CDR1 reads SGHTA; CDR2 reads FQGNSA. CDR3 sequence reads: CASSSPLNTEAFF. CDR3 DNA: TGTGCCAGCAGCTCCCCTTTGAACACTGAAGCTTTCTTT.

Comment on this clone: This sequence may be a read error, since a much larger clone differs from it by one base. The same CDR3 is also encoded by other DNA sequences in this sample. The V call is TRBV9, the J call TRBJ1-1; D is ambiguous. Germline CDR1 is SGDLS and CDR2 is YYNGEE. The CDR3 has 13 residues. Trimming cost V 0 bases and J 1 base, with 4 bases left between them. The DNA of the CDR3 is TGTGCCAGCAGCGTAGATGGGAACACTGAAGCTTTCTTT. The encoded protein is CASSVDGNTEAFF.

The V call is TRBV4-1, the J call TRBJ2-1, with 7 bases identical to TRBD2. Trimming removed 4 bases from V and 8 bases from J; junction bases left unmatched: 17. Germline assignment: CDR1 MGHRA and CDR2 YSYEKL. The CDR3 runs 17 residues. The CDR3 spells CASSRTLTSQVSDEQFF. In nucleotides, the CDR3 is TGCGCCAGCAGCCGCACCCTGACTAGCCAAGTTTCGGATGAGCAGTTCTTC.

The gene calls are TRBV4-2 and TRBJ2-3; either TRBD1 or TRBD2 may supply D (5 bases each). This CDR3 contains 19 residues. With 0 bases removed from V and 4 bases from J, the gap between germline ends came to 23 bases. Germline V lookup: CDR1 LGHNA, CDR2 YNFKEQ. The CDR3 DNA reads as TGTGCCAGCAGCCAAGATGGGGCGGTCGGGGCGGAGATAGCAGATACGCAGTATTTT. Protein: CASSQDGAVGAEIADTQYF.

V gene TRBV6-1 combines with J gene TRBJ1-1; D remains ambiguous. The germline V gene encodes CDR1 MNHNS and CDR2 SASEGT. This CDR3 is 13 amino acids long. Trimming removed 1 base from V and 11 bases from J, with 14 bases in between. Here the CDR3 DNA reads TGTGCCAGCAGTGAAGTACCTGTTGGCTCGGCTTTCTTT. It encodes CASSEVPVGSAFF.

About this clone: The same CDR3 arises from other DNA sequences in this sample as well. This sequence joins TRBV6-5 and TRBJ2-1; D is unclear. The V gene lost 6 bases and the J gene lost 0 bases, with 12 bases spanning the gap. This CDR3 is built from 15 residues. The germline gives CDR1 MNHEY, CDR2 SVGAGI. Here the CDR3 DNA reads TGTGCCAGCAGCCCCGACCGGAGCTCCTACAATGAGCAGTTCTTC. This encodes CASSPDRSSYNEQFF.

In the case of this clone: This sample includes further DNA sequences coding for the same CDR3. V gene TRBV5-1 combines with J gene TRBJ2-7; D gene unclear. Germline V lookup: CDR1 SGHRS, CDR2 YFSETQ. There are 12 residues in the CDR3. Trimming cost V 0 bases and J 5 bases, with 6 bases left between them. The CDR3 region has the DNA TGCGCCAGCAGCTTGGCCGGCGACGAGCAGTACTTC. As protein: CASSLAGDEQYF. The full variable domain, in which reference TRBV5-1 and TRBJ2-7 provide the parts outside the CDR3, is KAGVTQTPRYLIKTRGQQVTLSCSPISGHRSVSWYQQTPGQGLQFLFEYFSETQRNKGNFPGRFSGRQFSNSRSEMNVSTLELGDSALYLCASSLAGDEQYFGPGTRLTVT.

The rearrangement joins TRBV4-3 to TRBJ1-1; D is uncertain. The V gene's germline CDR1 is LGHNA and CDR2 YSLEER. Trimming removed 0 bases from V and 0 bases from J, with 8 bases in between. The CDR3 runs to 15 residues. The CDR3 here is CASSQDIQMNTEAFF. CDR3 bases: TGCGCCAGCAGCCAAGATATACAAATGAACACTGAAGCTTTCTTT.

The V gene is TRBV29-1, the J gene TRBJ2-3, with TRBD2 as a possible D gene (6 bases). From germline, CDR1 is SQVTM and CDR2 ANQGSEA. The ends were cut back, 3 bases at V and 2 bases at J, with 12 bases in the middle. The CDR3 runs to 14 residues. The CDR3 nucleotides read TGCAGCGTTGAGGTGCCGGACTACACAGATACGCAGTATTTT. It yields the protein CSVEVPDYTDTQYF.

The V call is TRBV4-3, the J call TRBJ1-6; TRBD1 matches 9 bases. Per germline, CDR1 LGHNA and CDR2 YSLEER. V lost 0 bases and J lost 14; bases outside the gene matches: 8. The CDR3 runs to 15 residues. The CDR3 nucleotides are TGCGCCAGCAGCCAAGAACGGGACAGGGTATCTTCCCTCCACTTT. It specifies CASSQERDRVSSLHF.

The CDR3 DNA sequence: TGTGCCAGCAGCCCCGCCCCCAGTGTAGAGACCCAGTACTTC. Protein product: CASSPAPSVETQYF. The genes are TRBV13 and TRBJ2-5, with unresolved D. The CDR3 runs to 14 residues. CDR1 and CDR2 (germline): PRHDT, FYEKMQ (reference sequence). Between the trimmed V and J ends, which lost 5 bases and 4 bases, there was a span of 14 bases.

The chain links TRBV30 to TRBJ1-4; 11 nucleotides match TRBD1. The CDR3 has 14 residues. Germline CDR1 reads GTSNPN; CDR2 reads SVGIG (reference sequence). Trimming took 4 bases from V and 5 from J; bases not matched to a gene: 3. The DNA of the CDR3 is TGTGCCTGGAACGGACAGGGGGCGAATGAAAAACTGTTTTTT. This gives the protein CAWNGQGANEKLFF.

The CDR3 reads CASSLPGEREIGDTQYF. CDR3 DNA sequence: TGTGCCAGCAGCTTGCCTGGTGAGCGGGAGATAGGAGATACGCAGTATTTT. The chain uses TRBV5-4 and TRBJ2-3; 8 nucleotides align to TRBD2. Germline values: CDR1 SGHNT, CDR2 YYREEE (reference sequence). V lost 1 base to trimming and J lost 5 bases; unmatched junction nucleotides: 12. The length of the CDR3 is 17 residues.

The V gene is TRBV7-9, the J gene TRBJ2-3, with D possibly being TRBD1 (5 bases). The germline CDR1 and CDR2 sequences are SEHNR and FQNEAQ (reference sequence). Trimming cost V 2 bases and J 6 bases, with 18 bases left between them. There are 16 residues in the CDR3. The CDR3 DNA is TGTGCCAGCAGCTTACGGCAGGGCCCTGGACGGGATACGCAGTATTTT. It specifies CASSLRQGPGRDTQYF.

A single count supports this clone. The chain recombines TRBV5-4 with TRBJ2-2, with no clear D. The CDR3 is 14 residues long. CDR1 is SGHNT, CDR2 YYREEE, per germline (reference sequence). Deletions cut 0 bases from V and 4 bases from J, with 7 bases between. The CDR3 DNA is TGTGCCAGCAGCTTGGGGGCCCCCACCGGGGAGCTGTTTTTT. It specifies CASSLGAPTGELFF. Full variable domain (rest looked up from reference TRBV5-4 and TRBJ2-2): ETGVTQSPTHLIKTRGQQVTLRCSSQSGHNTVSWYQQALGQGPQFIFQYYREEENGRGNFPPRFSGLQFPNYSSELNVNALELDDSALYLCASSLGAPTGELFFGEGSRLTVL.